This is a list of T cell receptor beta chains from one sample in a study of blood T cells in healthy people across ages. MiXCR was run by TCRdb on the 5' RACE reads, yielding one entry per CDR3 protein. The sample yields 1,500,000 or so distinct CDR3 sequences, approximately 43% seen once. Source material: blood. Every receptor here comes from a woman aged 18-29 years in good health. Each CDR3 is given without its conserved first and last residue. Fields, in order: V gene, J gene, D gene, clone size, CDR3 protein. A D gene is named only where the DNA matches it firmly. Some rows have no size entry. The others give once, few or many, or a class for an expanded clone.

TRBV9	NA	NA	NA	ASSVGAGINIQY
TRBV27	TRBJ2-3	NA	once	ASSLFQASTDTQY
TRBV7-8	TRBJ2-7	NA	once	ASNPTTRYEQY
TRBV20-1	TRBJ2-1	NA	NA	SASPDASESSYNEQF
TRBV27	TRBJ2-3	NA	NA	ASSVQGGNTDTQY
TRBV20-1	TRBJ2-3	TRBD2	NA	SARDPGGASDTQY
TRBV29-1	TRBJ2-1	NA	NA	SGSGQLYNEQF
TRBV12-3/TRBV12-4	TRBJ1-1	NA	NA	ASSPPGTLKAEAF
TRBV27	TRBJ1-5	NA	few	ASRKGGGNQPQH
TRBV29-1	TRBJ1-2	NA	few	SVEGDRFNYGYT
TRBV20-1	TRBJ2-1	NA	few	SARSGPIYNEQF
TRBV20-1	TRBJ2-5	NA	NA	SAGRDTDQETQY
TRBV18	TRBJ2-1	NA	once	ASSSGTSEQF
TRBV4-3	TRBJ2-7	NA	NA	ASSQARADYEQY
TRBV29-1	TRBJ1-1	NA	many	SVQDAEAF
TRBV6-2/TRBV6-3	TRBJ2-3	NA	many	ASSYGEATDTQY
TRBV12-3/TRBV12-4	TRBJ2-7	TRBD1	few	ASSPGQGSFYEQY
TRBV20-1	TRBJ1-5	NA	few	SASTARTRNQPQH
TRBV7-6	TRBJ2-1	NA	few	ASSTGSPSYNEQF
TRBV3-1	TRBJ2-2	NA	NA	ASSHVYKRMSGELF
TRBV29-1	NA	TRBD1	NA	SVALTGSNNEQY
TRBV3-1	TRBJ1-4	NA	few	ASSQDSGWGEKLF